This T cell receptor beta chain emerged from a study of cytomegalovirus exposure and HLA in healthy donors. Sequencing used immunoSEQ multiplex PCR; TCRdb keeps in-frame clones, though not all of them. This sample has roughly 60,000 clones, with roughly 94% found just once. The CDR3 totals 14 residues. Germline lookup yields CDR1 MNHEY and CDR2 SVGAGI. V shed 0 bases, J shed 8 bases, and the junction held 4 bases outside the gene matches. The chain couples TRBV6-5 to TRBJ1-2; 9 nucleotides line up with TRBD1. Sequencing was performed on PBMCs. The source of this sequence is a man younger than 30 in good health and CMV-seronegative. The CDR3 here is CASSYSRTGVGYTF. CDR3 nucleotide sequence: TGTGCCAGCAGTTACTCGAGGACAGGGGTGGGCTACACCTTC.